This T cell receptor (beta chain) was found in a study of shared clonotypes between healthy human individuals. The study, taken as a whole, reports: Generally, estimated richness proved larger in naive subsets than it did in memory subsets.

The assay was immunoSEQ multiplex PCR, and TCRdb's table has in-frame clones only and misses some. The sample records approximately 980,000 clones, around 80% being singletons. V was clipped by 3 bases and J by 4 bases, with 13 bases between them. This CDR3 is 15 amino acids long. Germline V gives CDR1 SEHNR, CDR2 FQNEAQ (reference sequence). Of note for this clone: Antigen specificity is unknown.

This clonotype was obtained from a man younger than 30 in good health. Sequenced input: memory CD4+ T cells sorted from blood. Noted subset: CD45RA-negative fraction. The rearrangement joins TRBV7-9 to TRBJ2-1; D ambiguous. This CDR3 is CASSFLLVAYNEQFF. Here the CDR3 DNA reads TGTGCCAGCAGCTTCTTGCTAGTGGCTTACAATGAGCAGTTCTTC.